Listed below are T cell receptor beta chains from one sample, sequenced in a study of T cell repertoires in cytomegalovirus infection. These TCRs are of unknown antigen specificity. Each CDR3 protein gets one entry after TCRdb re-called the reads with MiXCR. The sample contains about 830,000 distinct CDR3 sequences, less than 35% of which appear only once. Specimen: cultured CD8+ T cells from PBMCs, collected from culture after CMV antigen stimulation. The origin of the receptors is a human donor in good health (CMV status not recorded). Some clones in this sample may be carry-over from other donors' samples. CDR3s include the opening cysteine and the closing phenylalanine or tryptophan. A D gene is named only where the DNA matches it firmly. A row's size may be missing; if present it is once, few, many or a size class.

V: TRBV7-3
D: TRBD1
J: TRBJ1-2
size: NA
CDR3: CASSYPGQGNYGYTF
DNA: TGTGCCAGCAGCTACCCGGGACAGGGAAACTATGGCTACACCTTC

V: TRBV4-1
D: NA
J: TRBJ1-1
size: NA
CDR3: CASSHPTGTTEAFF
DNA: TGCGCCAGCAGCCACCCAACAGGGACGACTGAAGCTTTCTTT

V: TRBV5-1
D: NA
J: TRBJ1-2
size: NA
CDR3: CASSLETADTNYGYTF
DNA: TGCGCCAGCAGCTTGGAGACAGCAGACACTAACTATGGCTACACCTTC

V: TRBV7-6
D: NA
J: TRBJ2-7
size: NA
CDR3: CVSSLDGDYEQYF
DNA: TGTGTCAGCAGCTTGGACGGTGACTACGAGCAGTACTTC

V: TRBV7-6
D: NA
J: TRBJ2-1
size: few
CDR3: CASSPFGDEQFF
DNA: TGTGCCAGCAGCCCATTCGGGGATGAGCAGTTCTTC

V: TRBV6-6
D: TRBD1
J: TRBJ2-1
size: few
CDR3: CASSPRTGGHNEQFF
DNA: TGTGCCAGCTCGCCCAGGACAGGGGGCCACAATGAGCAGTTCTTC

V: TRBV7-9
D: NA
J: TRBJ2-2
size: few
CDR3: CASSGEMNTGELFF
DNA: TGTGCCAGCAGCGGGGAGATGAACACCGGGGAGCTGTTTTTT

V: TRBV19
D: NA
J: TRBJ2-1
size: NA
CDR3: CASSFCSSLDNEQFF
DNA: TGTGCCAGTAGTTTTTGCAGCAGCCTCGACAATGAGCAGTTCTTC

V: TRBV18
D: TRBD1
J: TRBJ1-3
size: NA
CDR3: CASSQLDRAVGNTIYF
DNA: TGTGCCAGCTCACAACTTGACAGGGCGGTCGGAAACACCATATATTTT

V: TRBV6-5
D: NA
J: TRBJ1-2
size: few
CDR3: CASSYSASSYGYTF
DNA: TGTGCCAGCAGTTACTCTGCCAGCTCCTATGGCTACACCTTC

V: TRBV7-6
D: NA
J: TRBJ1-6
size: NA
CDR3: CASSLTSGNSPLHF
DNA: TGTGCCAGCAGCTTGACCTCGGGTAATTCACCCCTCCACTTT

V: TRBV6-5
D: NA
J: TRBJ2-7
size: few
CDR3: CASSYGEGRAYEQYF
DNA: TGTGCCAGCAGTTACGGGGAAGGAAGAGCCTACGAGCAGTACTTC

V: TRBV19
D: NA
J: TRBJ1-1
size: few
CDR3: CASSTLGGNTEAFF
DNA: TGTGCCAGTAGTACCCTGGGGGGGAACACTGAAGCTTTCTTT

V: TRBV7-9
D: NA
J: TRBJ1-5
size: many
CDR3: CASSQSGGQPQHF
DNA: TGTGCCAGCAGTCAATCGGGGGGTCAGCCCCAGCATTTT

V: TRBV7-2
D: TRBD2
J: TRBJ2-5
size: NA
CDR3: CAGSSKGAAGGAETQYF
DNA: TGTGCCGGCAGCTCCAAGGGGGCAGCGGGGGGTGCAGAGACCCAGTACTTC

V: TRBV6-5
D: NA
J: TRBJ1-1
size: few
CDR3: CASSYYGPREEAFF
DNA: TGTGCCAGCAGTTACTATGGACCGCGAGAGGAAGCTTTCTTT

V: TRBV12-3/TRBV12-4
D: NA
J: TRBJ1-4
size: NA
CDR3: CASSLERGRELFF
DNA: TGTGCCAGCAGTCTAGAGCGGGGTCGGGAACTGTTTTTT

V: TRBV29-1
D: NA
J: TRBJ2-1
size: few
CDR3: CSVDPPGTYNEQFF
DNA: TGCAGCGTTGATCCACCTGGGACCTACAATGAGCAGTTCTTC

V: TRBV6-5
D: NA
J: TRBJ2-4
size: NA
CDR3: CVSSYKLRGGNIQYF
DNA: TGTGTCAGCAGTTACAAACTCAGGGGGGGGAACATTCAGTACTTC

V: TRBV7-2
D: NA
J: TRBJ1-1
size: many
CDR3: CASSSGGVNTEAFF
DNA: TGTGCCAGCAGCTCGGGAGGGGTGAACACTGAAGCTTTCTTT

V: TRBV15
D: NA
J: TRBJ2-7
size: NA
CDR3: CATSRDRGVPYEQYF
DNA: TGTGCCACCAGCAGAGACAGGGGGGTCCCCTACGAGCAGTACTTC

V: TRBV7-6
D: TRBD1
J: TRBJ2-7
size: NA
CDR3: CASSFAGTGIYEQYF
DNA: TGTGCCAGCAGCTTCGCCGGGACAGGGATCTACGAGCAGTACTTC

V: TRBV10-3
D: NA
J: TRBJ1-1
size: NA
CDR3: CAISGGGRVRDTEAFF
DNA: TGTGCCATCAGTGGGGGGGGGAGGGTGCGGGACACTGAAGCTTTCTTT

V: TRBV10-3
D: NA
J: TRBJ2-3
size: NA
CDR3: CAISEQRVTDTQYF
DNA: TGTGCCATCAGTGAGCAGCGGGTCACAGATACGCAGTATTTT

V: TRBV4-1
D: TRBD2
J: TRBJ2-3
size: few
CDR3: CASSQGLGLAGYTDTQYF
DNA: TGCGCCAGCAGCCAAGGATTAGGACTAGCGGGGTACACAGATACGCAGTATTTT

V: TRBV4-1
D: NA
J: TRBJ1-2
size: NA
CDR3: CASSHSSSIRYGYTF
DNA: TGCGCCAGCAGCCATTCCAGTTCTATCAGATATGGCTACACCTTC

V: TRBV7-6
D: TRBD1
J: TRBJ1-4
size: NA
CDR3: CASSLVAPTGVGEKLFF
DNA: TGTGCCAGCAGCTTAGTAGCGCCTACAGGGGTGGGTGAAAAACTGTTTTTT

V: TRBV6-8
D: TRBD2
J: TRBJ2-7
size: NA
CDR3: CASSYGEGTYEQYF
DNA: TGTGCCAGCAGTTACGGGGAGGGCACATACGAGCAGTACTTC

V: TRBV7-9
D: TRBD1
J: TRBJ1-6
size: NA
CDR3: CASSLPGQYNSPLHF
DNA: TGTGCCAGCAGCTTACCGGGACAGTATAATTCACCCCTCCACTTT

V: TRBV7-6
D: TRBD2
J: TRBJ2-3
size: NA
CDR3: CVSSPKERGGDTQYF
DNA: TGTGTCAGCAGCCCGAAGGAGCGGGGAGGAGATACGCAGTATTTT

V: TRBV7-9
D: NA
J: TRBJ2-6
size: NA
CDR3: CASGLTGTDRSGANVLTF
DNA: TGTGCCAGCGGCTTGACCGGGACGGACCGCTCTGGGGCCAACGTCCTGACTTTC

V: TRBV7-2
D: NA
J: TRBJ2-5
size: NA
CDR3: CASSLGQIIEPQETQYF
DNA: TGTGCCAGCAGCCTAGGACAAATAATAGAGCCCCAAGAGACCCAGTACTTC

V: TRBV7-8
D: NA
J: TRBJ2-5
size: many
CDR3: CASSLATGGLVMETQYF
DNA: TGTGCCAGCAGCTTAGCGACCGGGGGCCTTGTTATGGAGACCCAGTACTTC

V: TRBV2
D: NA
J: TRBJ1-3
size: NA
CDR3: CASSGETPDWGSGNTIYF
DNA: TGTGCCAGCAGTGGGGAAACACCCGACTGGGGCTCTGGAAACACCATATATTTT

V: TRBV27
D: TRBD2
J: TRBJ2-4
size: once
CDR3: CASSILLAGGLAKNIQYF
DNA: TGTGCCAGCAGTATCTTACTAGCGGGGGGCCTAGCCAAAAACATTCAGTACTTC

V: TRBV10-3
D: NA
J: TRBJ2-5
size: NA
CDR3: CAISEATQMEETQYF
DNA: TGTGCCATCAGTGAGGCGACTCAAATGGAGGAGACCCAGTACTTC

V: TRBV4-3
D: TRBD1
J: TRBJ2-3
size: NA
CDR3: CASSQERQGALDTQYF
DNA: TGCGCCAGCAGCCAAGAAAGACAGGGGGCTTTGGATACGCAGTATTTT

V: TRBV4-1
D: NA
J: TRBJ2-2
size: few
CDR3: CASSPKYGSGELFF
DNA: TGCGCCAGCAGCCCCAAGTATGGGTCCGGGGAGCTGTTTTTT

V: TRBV27
D: NA
J: TRBJ1-2
size: NA
CDR3: CASSYGQSNYGYTF
DNA: TGTGCCAGCAGTTATGGGCAATCTAACTATGGCTACACCTTC

V: TRBV23-1
D: TRBD1
J: TRBJ1-1
size: NA
CDR3: CASSQSGQARVMDTEAFF
DNA: TGCGCCAGCAGTCAATCCGGACAGGCGAGGGTTATGGACACTGAAGCTTTCTTT

V: TRBV7-6
D: NA
J: TRBJ1-5
size: many
CDR3: CASSARLGGNQPQHF
DNA: TGTGCCAGCAGCGCAAGACTCGGGGGCAATCAGCCCCAGCATTTT

V: TRBV7-2
D: NA
J: TRBJ2-5
size: many
CDR3: CASSFGGSETQYF
DNA: TGTGCCAGCAGCTTTGGAGGGAGCGAGACCCAGTACTTC

V: TRBV20-1
D: NA
J: TRBJ2-1
size: NA
CDR3: CSARVLKDYNEQFF
DNA: TGCAGTGCTAGGGTCCTAAAAGACTACAATGAGCAGTTCTTC

V: TRBV12-3/TRBV12-4
D: TRBD2
J: TRBJ2-5
size: few
CDR3: CASRERGGLDETQYF
DNA: TGTGCCAGCAGGGAACGGGGGGGCCTAGATGAGACCCAGTACTTC

V: TRBV20-1
D: NA
J: TRBJ2-4
size: few
CDR3: CSARDNEDSIQYF
DNA: TGCAGTGCTAGAGACAACGAAGATAGCATTCAGTACTTC

V: TRBV12-3/TRBV12-4
D: NA
J: TRBJ1-1
size: few
CDR3: CASTPGTMNTEAFF
DNA: TGTGCCAGCACCCCGGGAACCATGAACACTGAAGCTTTCTTT

V: TRBV6-5
D: NA
J: TRBJ1-3
size: many
CDR3: CASSYGDPAGTIYF
DNA: TGTGCCAGCAGTTACGGGGATCCGGCTGGCACCATATATTTT

V: TRBV6-5
D: NA
J: TRBJ2-5
size: NA
CDR3: CASRTLTGRNDVQETLYF
DNA: TGTGCCAGCAGGACCCTCACGGGACGGAATGATGTCCAAGAGACCCTGTACTTC

V: TRBV9
D: NA
J: TRBJ2-2
size: NA
CDR3: CASSVGGHGNTGELFF
DNA: TGTGCCAGCAGCGTAGGAGGTCACGGGAACACCGGGGAGCTGTTTTTT

V: TRBV28
D: NA
J: TRBJ1-5
size: few
CDR3: CASSLYENQPQHF
DNA: TGTGCCAGCAGTTTATACGAAAATCAGCCCCAGCATTTT

V: TRBV2
D: NA
J: TRBJ2-1
size: NA
CDR3: CASIRVSTRGPYNEQFF
DNA: TGTGCCAGCATTCGTGTCAGTACAAGAGGGCCCTACAATGAGCAGTTCTTC

V: TRBV7-9
D: TRBD1
J: TRBJ1-5
size: NA
CDR3: CASSPGQGFSNQPQHF
DNA: TGTGCCAGCAGCCCAGGACAGGGCTTTAGCAATCAGCCCCAGCATTTT